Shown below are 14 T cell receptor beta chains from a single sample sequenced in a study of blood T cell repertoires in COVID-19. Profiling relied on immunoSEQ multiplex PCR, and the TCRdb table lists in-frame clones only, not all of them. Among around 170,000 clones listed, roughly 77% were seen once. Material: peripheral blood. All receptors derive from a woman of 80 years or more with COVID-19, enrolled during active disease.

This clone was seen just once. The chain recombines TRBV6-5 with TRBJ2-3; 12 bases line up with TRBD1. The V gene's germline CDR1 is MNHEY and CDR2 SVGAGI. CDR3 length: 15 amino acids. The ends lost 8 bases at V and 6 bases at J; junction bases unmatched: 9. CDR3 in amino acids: CASPPGQGAPDTQYF. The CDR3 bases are TGTGCCAGCCCGCCGGGACAGGGGGCGCCGGATACGCAGTATTTT.

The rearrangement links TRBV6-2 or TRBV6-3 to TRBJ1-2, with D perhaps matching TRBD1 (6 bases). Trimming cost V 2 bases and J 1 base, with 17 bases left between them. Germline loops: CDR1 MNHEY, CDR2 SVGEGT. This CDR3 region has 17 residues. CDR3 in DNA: TGTGCCAGCAGTTACAGGCAGGGGCTACTGAATAACTATGGCTACACCTTC. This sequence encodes CASSYRQGLLNNYGYTF.

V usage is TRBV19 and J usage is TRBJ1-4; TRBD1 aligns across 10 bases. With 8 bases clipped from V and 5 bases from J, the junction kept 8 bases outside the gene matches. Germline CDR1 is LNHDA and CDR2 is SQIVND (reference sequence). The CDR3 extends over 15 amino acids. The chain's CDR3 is CASLQPGQGNEKLFF. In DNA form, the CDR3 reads TGTGCCAGTCTCCAGCCGGGACAGGGGAATGAAAAACTGTTTTTT.

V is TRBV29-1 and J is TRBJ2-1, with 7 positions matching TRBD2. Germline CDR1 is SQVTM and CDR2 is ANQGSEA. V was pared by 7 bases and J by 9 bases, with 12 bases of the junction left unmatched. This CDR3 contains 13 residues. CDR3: CSAEWREHGEQFF. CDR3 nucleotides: TGCAGCGCTGAGTGGCGGGAGCATGGTGAGCAGTTCTTC.

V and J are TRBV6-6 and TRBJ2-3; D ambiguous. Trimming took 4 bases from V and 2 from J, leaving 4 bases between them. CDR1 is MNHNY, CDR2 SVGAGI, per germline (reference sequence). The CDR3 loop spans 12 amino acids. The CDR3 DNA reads TGTGCCAGCAGTTCTTACACAGATACGCAGTATTTT. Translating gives CASSSYTDTQYF.

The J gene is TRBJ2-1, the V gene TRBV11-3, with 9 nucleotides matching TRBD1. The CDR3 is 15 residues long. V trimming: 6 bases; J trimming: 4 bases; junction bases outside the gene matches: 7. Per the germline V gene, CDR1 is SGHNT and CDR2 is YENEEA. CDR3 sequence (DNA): TGTGCCAGCAGTACAAACAGGGGGCAGTACAATGAGCAGTTCTTC. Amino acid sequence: CASSTNRGQYNEQFF.

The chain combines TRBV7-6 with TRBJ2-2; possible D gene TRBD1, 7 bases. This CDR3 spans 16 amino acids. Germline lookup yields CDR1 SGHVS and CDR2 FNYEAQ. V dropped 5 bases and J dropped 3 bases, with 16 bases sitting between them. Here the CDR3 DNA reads TGTGCCAGCAGCCAATGTCAGGGGGGCGACACCGGGGAGCTGTTTTTT. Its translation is CASSQCQGGDTGELFF.

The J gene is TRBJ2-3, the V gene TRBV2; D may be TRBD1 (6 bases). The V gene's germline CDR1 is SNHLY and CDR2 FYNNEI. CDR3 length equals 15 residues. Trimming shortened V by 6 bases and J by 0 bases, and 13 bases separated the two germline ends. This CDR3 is CASSADRFSTDTQYF. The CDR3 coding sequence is TGTGCCAGCAGCGCCGACAGGTTTAGCACAGATACGCAGTATTTT.

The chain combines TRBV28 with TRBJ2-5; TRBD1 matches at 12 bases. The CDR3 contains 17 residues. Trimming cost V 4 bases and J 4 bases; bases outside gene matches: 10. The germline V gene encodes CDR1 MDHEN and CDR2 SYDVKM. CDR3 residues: CASSSQYRDRGPETQYF. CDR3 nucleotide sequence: TGTGCCAGCAGTTCACAATACCGGGACAGGGGGCCAGAGACCCAGTACTTC.

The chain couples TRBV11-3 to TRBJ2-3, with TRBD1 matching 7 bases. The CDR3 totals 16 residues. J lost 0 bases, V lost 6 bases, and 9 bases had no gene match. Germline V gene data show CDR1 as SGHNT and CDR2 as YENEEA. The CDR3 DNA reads TGTGCCAGCAGGAGTATAACAGGGGCTAGCACAGATACGCAGTATTTT. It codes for CASRSITGASTDTQYF.

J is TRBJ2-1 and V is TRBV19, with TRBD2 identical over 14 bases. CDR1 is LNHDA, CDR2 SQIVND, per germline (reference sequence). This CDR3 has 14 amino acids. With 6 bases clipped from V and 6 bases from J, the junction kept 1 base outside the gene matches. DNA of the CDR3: TGTGCCAGTAGGGGACTAGCGGGAGTCAATGAGCAGTTCTTC. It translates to CASRGLAGVNEQFF.

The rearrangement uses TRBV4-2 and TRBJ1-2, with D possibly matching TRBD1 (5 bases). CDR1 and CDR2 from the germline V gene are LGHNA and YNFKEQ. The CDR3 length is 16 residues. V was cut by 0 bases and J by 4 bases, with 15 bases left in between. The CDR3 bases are TGTGCCAGCAGCCAAGATTTGCAGGGTAGAAGCTATGGCTACACCTTC. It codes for CASSQDLQGRSYGYTF.

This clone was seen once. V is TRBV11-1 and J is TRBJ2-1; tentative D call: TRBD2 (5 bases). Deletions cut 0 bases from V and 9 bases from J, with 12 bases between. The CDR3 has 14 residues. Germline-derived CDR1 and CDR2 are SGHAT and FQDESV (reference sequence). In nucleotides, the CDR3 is TGTGCCAGCAGCTTAGCGGGCGGGTTGGGTGAGCAGTTCTTC. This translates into CASSLAGGLGEQFF.

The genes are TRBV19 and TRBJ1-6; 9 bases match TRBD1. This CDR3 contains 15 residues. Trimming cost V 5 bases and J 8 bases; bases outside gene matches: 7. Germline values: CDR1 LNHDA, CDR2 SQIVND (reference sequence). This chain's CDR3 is CASSPWDRVYSPLHF. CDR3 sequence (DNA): TGTGCCAGTAGTCCCTGGGACAGGGTCTATTCACCCCTCCACTTT.